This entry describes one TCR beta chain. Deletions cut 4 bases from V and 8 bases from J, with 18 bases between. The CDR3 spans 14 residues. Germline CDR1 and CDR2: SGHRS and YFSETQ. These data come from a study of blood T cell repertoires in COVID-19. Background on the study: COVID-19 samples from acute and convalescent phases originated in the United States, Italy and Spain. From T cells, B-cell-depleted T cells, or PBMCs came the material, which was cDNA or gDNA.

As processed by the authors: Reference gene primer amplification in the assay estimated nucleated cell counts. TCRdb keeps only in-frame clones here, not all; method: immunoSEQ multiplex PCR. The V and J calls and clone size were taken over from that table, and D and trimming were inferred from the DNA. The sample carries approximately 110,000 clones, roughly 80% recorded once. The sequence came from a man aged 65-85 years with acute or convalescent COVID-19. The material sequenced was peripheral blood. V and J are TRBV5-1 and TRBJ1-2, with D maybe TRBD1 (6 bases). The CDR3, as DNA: TGCGCCAGCAGCAGTGACAGGCCCCTTTTCGGCTACACCTTC. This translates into CASSSDRPLFGYTF. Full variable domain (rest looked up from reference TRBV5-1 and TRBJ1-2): KAGVTQTPRYLIKTRGQQVTLSCSPISGHRSVSWYQQTPGQGLQFLFEYFSETQRNKGNFPGRFSGRQFSNSRSEMNVSTLELGDSALYLCASSSDRPLFGYTFGSGTRLTVV.